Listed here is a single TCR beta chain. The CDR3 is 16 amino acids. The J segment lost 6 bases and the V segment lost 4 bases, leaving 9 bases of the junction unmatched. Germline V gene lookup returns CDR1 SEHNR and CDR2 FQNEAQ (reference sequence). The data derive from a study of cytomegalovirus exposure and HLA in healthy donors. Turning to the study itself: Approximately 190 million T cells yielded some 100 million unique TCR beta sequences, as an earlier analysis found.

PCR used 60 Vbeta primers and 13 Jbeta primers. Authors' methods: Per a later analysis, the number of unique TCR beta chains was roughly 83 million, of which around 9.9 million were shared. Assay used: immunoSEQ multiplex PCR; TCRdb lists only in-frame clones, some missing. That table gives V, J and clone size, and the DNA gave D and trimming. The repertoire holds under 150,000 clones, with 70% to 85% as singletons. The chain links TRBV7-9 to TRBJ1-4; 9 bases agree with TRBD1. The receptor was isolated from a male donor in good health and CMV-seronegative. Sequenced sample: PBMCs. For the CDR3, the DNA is TGTGCCAGCAGCTCCAGCCTACAGGGGGCTGATGAAAAACTGTTTTTT. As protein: CASSSSLQGADEKLFF. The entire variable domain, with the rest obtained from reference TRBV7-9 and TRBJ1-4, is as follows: DTGVSQNPRHKITKRGQNVTFRCDPISEHNRLYWYRQTLGQGPEFLTYFQNEAQLEKSRLLSDRFSAERPKGSFSTLEIQRTEQGDSAMYLCASSSSLQGADEKLFFGSGTQLSVL.